These 17 T cell receptor beta chains originate from one sample sequenced in a study of T cell responses to AZD1222 COVID-19 vaccine. The protocol was immunoSEQ multiplex PCR, while the TCRdb copy is restricted to in-frame clones and leaves out a portion. The sample records over 110,000 clones, roughly 90% being singletons. The material was peripheral blood, obtained on day 0 of AZD1222 vaccination. All receptors come from an adult in good health.

This clone occurred once. The chain's CDR3 is CASSLGDDRGIDGYTF. The CDR3 region has the DNA TGTGCCAGCAGCTTAGGGGACGACAGGGGCATCGATGGCTACACCTTC. J is TRBJ1-2 and V is TRBV7-9, with 8 bases matching TRBD1. The J segment lost 6 bases and the V segment lost 1 base, leaving 10 bases of the junction unmatched. The CDR3 extends over 16 amino acids. Per germline, CDR1 SEHNR and CDR2 FQNEAQ (reference sequence).

The chain links TRBV11-2 to TRBJ2-1; no firm D call. The ends were cut back, 4 bases at V and 6 bases at J, with 13 bases in the middle. From germline, CDR1 is SGHAT and CDR2 FQNNGV. CDR3 length equals 14 residues. The CDR3 loop is CASSSNQNFNEQFF. The DNA of the CDR3 is TGTGCCAGCAGCTCCAATCAGAACTTCAATGAGCAGTTCTTC.

Points on this clone: Other nucleotide sequences from this sample produce the same CDR3. The chain links TRBV19 to TRBJ1-1; D is possibly TRBD1 (5 bases). The germline V and J ends were trimmed by 3 bases and 8 bases, with 13 bases remaining between them. Germline V gives CDR1 LNHDA, CDR2 SQIVND (reference sequence). CDR3 length: 13 residues. The CDR3 protein is CASSIVRGTEAFF. For the CDR3, the DNA is TGTGCCAGTAGTATCGTCCGGGGGACGGAAGCTTTCTTT. Based on the CDR3 plus reference TRBV19 and TRBJ1-1, the full variable domain is DGGITQSPKYLFRKEGQNVTLSCEQNLNHDAMYWYRQDPGQGLRLIYYSQIVNDFQKGDIAEGYSVSREKKESFPLTVTSAQKNPTAFYLCASSIVRGTEAFFGQGTRLTVV.

This clone has just one count. The chain links TRBV3-1 (or the pseudogene TRBV3-2) to TRBJ2-2; no definite D call. With 4 bases removed from V and 1 base from J, the gap between germline ends came to 10 bases. The CDR3 loop spans 15 amino acids. Germline CDR1 LGHDT, CDR2 YNNKEL (reference sequence). For the CDR3, the DNA is TGTGCCAGCAGCCCCCGAGCAGGGAACACCGGGGAGCTGTTTTTT. Encoded protein: CASSPRAGNTGELFF.

Only a few counts were recorded for this clone. CDR3 DNA sequence: TGTGCCTGGAGTAGGCCAGGAGATTCACCCCTCCACTTT. Its translation: CAWSRPGDSPLHF. This chain joins TRBV30 and TRBJ1-6; D is ambiguous. The V gene lost 2 bases and the J gene lost 8 bases, with 10 bases spanning the gap. CDR3 length: 13 residues. Germline CDR1 and CDR2: GTSNPN and SVGIG (reference sequence).

There are many counts of this clone. This chain connects TRBV25-1 to TRBJ2-5; TRBD1 agrees at 8 bases. The germline CDR1 and CDR2 sequences are MGHDK and SYGVNS. CDR3 length equals 13 residues. The ends lost 4 bases at V and 6 bases at J; junction bases unmatched: 4. The CDR3 DNA follows: TGTGCCAGCAGTGTGGACAGGGTGCAGACCCAGTACTTC. Protein product: CASSVDRVQTQYF.

The chain employs TRBV10-3 and TRBJ2-2; D possibly corresponds to TRBD2 (5 bases). Germline assignment: CDR1 ENHRY and CDR2 SYGVKD. The germline V and J ends were trimmed by 0 bases and 0 bases, with 8 bases remaining between them. This CDR3 is built from 16 residues. This chain's CDR3 is CAISESRAANTGELFF. CDR3 sequence (DNA): TGTGCCATCAGTGAGTCGAGAGCGGCGAACACCGGGGAGCTGTTTTTT.

The chain uses TRBV27 and TRBJ2-7; no reliable D call. The CDR3 spans 15 residues. The germline V and J ends were trimmed by 3 bases and 2 bases, with 14 bases remaining between them. The germline V gene has CDR1 MNHEY and CDR2 SMNVEV (reference sequence). CDR3 protein: CASSFGYPRTYEQYF. CDR3 nucleotides: TGTGCCAGCAGTTTCGGATACCCCAGAACCTACGAGCAGTACTTC.

In DNA form, the CDR3 reads TGTGCCTGGAGAGGGACCCGAGGCACTGAAGCTTTCTTT. It yields the protein CAWRGTRGTEAFF. The V gene is TRBV30, the J gene TRBJ1-1; TRBD1 might be the D (5 bases). The CDR3 runs to 13 residues. CDR1 is GTSNPN and CDR2 is SVGIG in the germline V gene (reference sequence). Trimming took 3 bases from V and 4 from J, leaving 12 bases between them.

The chain is built from TRBV27 and TRBJ2-2; 13 bases align to TRBD2. Germline lookup yields CDR1 MNHEY and CDR2 SMNVEV (reference sequence). Germline trimming cut 9 bases from V and 5 bases from J; bases unmatched to any gene: 6. The CDR3 covers 15 residues. The CDR3 coding sequence is TGTGCCAGTAGGACTAGCGGGAGCTCGACCGGGGAGCTGTTTTTT. As protein: CASRTSGSSTGELFF.

The rearrangement uses TRBV7-9 and TRBJ1-2; tentatively, D is TRBD1 (6 bases). Germline V lookup: CDR1 SEHNR, CDR2 FQNEAQ (reference sequence). Trimming removed 5 bases at V and 6 bases at J, with 10 bases between. The CDR3 spans 12 residues. The CDR3 DNA reads TGTGCCAGCAGCGCGGGGGCGGATGGCTACACCTTC. Translated, it gives CASSAGADGYTF.

The chain links TRBV28 to TRBJ1-6; 9 bases are shared with TRBD1. Trimming cost V 7 bases and J 10 bases; bases outside gene matches: 8. CDR3 length: 14 amino acids. Per germline, CDR1 MDHEN and CDR2 SYDVKM. CDR3 DNA sequence: TGTGCCAGCACTCGGGACAGGGAGGGATCACCCCTCCACTTT. It translates to CASTRDREGSPLHF.

This clone was seen only once. CDR3 coding DNA: TGTGCCAGCAGCCCCCCTTCTGATACGCAGTATTTT. The encoded protein is CASSPPSDTQYF. The rearrangement uses TRBV11-3 and TRBJ2-3; D is unclear. CDR3 size: 12 residues. CDR1 and CDR2 from the germline V gene are SGHNT and YENEEA. V lost 5 bases and J lost 6, with 9 bases in between. Full variable domain (missing parts from reference TRBV11-3 and TRBJ2-3): EAGVVQSPRYKIIEKKQPVAFWCNPISGHNTLYWYLQNLGQGPELLIRYENEEAVDDSQLPKDRFSAERLKGVDSTLKIQPAELGDSAVYLCASSPPSDTQYFGPGTRLTVL.

This clone was recorded once. The chain combines TRBV18 with TRBJ2-1, with no clear D. This CDR3 comprises 12 residues. V shed 2 bases and J shed 6 bases, with 5 bases lying between them. CDR1 KGHSH and CDR2 LQKENI come from the germline V gene. CDR3 nucleotide sequence: TGTGCCAGCTCACCATCAGTCAATGAGCAGTTCTTC. Translating it yields CASSPSVNEQFF.

The CDR3 sequence: CASSLRGLFTDTQYF. Here the CDR3 DNA reads TGCGCCAGCAGCTTGCGAGGTCTTTTCACAGATACGCAGTATTTT. The chain recombines TRBV5-1 with TRBJ2-3; D gene unclear. Germline V gives CDR1 SGHRS, CDR2 YFSETQ. The CDR3 extends over 15 amino acids. The V end lost 1 base, the J end lost 2 bases, and 11 bases lay between the germline ends.

This clone has more than one count but fewer than ten. The J gene is TRBJ2-7, the V gene TRBV6-6; D is unclear. The CDR3 contains 15 residues. Per germline, CDR1 MNHNY and CDR2 SVGAGI (reference sequence). Deletions cut 0 bases from V and 3 bases from J, with 12 bases between. DNA for the CDR3: TGTGCCAGCAGTTACTCAAGATCCCTGGGCTACGAGCAGTACTTC. Amino acid sequence: CASSYSRSLGYEQYF.

The rearrangement joins TRBV28 to TRBJ2-1; 10 bases are a match to TRBD2. This CDR3 has 16 residues. Germline CDR1 and CDR2: MDHEN and SYDVKM. Germline trimming cut 7 bases from V and 13 bases from J; bases unmatched to any gene: 19. The CDR3 loop is CASTSPWGSSGRAQFF. The CDR3 nucleotides read TGTGCCAGCACCTCCCCCTGGGGGTCGAGCGGGAGGGCCCAGTTCTTC. The variable domain in full, completed from reference TRBV28 and TRBJ2-1, reads DVKVTQSSRYLVKRTGEKVFLECVQDMDHENMFWYRQDPGLGLRLIYFSYDVKMKEKGDIPEGYSVSREKKERFSLILESASTNQTSMYLCASTSPWGSSGRAQFFGPGTRLTVL.